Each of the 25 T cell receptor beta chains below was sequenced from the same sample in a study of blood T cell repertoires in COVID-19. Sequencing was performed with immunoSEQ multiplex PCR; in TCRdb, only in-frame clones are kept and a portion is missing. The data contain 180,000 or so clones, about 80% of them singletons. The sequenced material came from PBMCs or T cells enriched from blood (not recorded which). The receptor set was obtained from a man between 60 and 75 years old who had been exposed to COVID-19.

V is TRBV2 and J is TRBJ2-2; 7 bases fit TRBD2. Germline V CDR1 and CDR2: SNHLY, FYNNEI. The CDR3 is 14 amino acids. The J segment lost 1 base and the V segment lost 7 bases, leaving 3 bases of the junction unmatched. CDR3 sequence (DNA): TGTGCCAGCATGCGGGAGATGAACACCGGGGAGCTGTTTTTT. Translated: CASMREMNTGELFF.

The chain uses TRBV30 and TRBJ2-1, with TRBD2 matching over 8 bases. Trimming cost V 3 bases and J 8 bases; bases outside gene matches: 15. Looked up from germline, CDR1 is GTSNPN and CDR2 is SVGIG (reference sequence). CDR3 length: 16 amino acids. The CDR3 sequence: CAWSWGSGTRVYEQFF. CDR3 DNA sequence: TGTGCCTGGAGCTGGGGTTCCGGGACTAGAGTCTATGAGCAGTTCTTC. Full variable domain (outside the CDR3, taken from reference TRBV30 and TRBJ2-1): SQTIHQWPATLVQPVGSPLSLECTVEGTSNPNLYWYRQAAGRGLQLLFYSVGIGQISSEVPQNLSASRPQDRQFILSSKKLLLSDSGFYLCAWSWGSGTRVYEQFFGPGTRLTVL.

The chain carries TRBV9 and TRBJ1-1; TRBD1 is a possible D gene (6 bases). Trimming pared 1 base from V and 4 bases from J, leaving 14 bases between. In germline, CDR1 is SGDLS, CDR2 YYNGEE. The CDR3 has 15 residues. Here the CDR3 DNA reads TGTGCCAGCAGCGTAACAGGGACCTCGGGCACTGAAGCTTTCTTT. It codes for CASSVTGTSGTEAFF.

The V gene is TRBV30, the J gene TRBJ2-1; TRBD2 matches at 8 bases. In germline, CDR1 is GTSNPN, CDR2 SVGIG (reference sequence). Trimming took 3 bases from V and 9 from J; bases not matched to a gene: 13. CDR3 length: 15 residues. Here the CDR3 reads CAWRSSGTYLGEQFF. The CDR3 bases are TGTGCCTGGAGGAGTAGCGGGACTTATCTGGGTGAGCAGTTCTTC.

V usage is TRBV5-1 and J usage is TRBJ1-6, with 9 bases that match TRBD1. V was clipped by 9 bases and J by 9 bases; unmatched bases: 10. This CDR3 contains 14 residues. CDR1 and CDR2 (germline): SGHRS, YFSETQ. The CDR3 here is CAIIQGAIGSPLHF. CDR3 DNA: TGCGCCATCATACAGGGGGCCATAGGTTCACCCCTCCACTTT.

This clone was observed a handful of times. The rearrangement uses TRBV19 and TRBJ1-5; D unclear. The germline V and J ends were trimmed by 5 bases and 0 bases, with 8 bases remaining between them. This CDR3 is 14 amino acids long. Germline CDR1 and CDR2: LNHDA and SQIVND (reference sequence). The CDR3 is CASSQLYSNQPQHF. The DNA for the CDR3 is TGTGCCAGTAGTCAACTATATAGCAATCAGCCCCAGCATTTT.

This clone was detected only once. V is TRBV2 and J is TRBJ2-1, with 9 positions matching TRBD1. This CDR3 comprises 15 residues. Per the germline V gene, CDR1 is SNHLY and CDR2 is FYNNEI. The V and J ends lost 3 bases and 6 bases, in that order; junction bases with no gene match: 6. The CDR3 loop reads CASSDRGQGLNEQFF. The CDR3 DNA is TGTGCCAGCAGTGATAGGGGACAGGGCCTCAATGAGCAGTTCTTC. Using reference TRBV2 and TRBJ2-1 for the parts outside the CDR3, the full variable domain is EPEVTQTPSHQVTQMGQEVILRCVPISNHLYFYWYRQILGQKVEFLVSFYNNEISEKSEIFDDQFSVERPDGSNFTLKIRSTKLEDSAMYFCASSDRGQGLNEQFFGPGTRLTVL.

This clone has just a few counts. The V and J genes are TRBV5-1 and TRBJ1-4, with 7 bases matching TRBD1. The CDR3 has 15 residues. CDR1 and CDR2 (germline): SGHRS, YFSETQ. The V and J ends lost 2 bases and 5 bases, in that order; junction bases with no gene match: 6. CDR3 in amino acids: CASSFLGQRNEKLFF. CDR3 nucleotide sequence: TGCGCCAGCAGCTTTTTGGGACAGAGGAATGAAAAACTGTTTTTT.

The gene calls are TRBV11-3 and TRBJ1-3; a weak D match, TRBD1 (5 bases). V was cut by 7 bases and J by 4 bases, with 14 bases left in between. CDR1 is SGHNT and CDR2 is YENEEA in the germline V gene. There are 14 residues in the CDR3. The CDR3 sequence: CASTWGGSGNTIYF. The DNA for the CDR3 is TGTGCCAGCACTTGGGGGGGTTCCGGAAACACCATATATTTT.

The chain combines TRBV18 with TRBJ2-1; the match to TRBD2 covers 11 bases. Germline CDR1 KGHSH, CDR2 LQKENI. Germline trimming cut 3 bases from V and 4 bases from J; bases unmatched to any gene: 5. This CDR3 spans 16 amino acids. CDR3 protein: CASSPLSGRAYNEQFF. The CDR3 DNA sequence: TGTGCCAGCTCACCCCTTAGCGGGAGGGCGTACAATGAGCAGTTCTTC.

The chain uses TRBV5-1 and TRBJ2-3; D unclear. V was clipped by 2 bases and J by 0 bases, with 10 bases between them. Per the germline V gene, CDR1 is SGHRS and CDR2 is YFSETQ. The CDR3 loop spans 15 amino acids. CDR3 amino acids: CASSFSYPSTDTQYF. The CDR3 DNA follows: TGCGCCAGCAGCTTCAGTTATCCAAGCACAGATACGCAGTATTTT.

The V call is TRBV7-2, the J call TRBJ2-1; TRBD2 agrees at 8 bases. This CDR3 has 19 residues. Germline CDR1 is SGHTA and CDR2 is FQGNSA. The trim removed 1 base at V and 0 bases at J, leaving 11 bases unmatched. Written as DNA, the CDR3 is TGTGCCAGCAGCTTAGTCCCAGCGGGAGATGGTTCCTCCTACAATGAGCAGTTCTTC. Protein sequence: CASSLVPAGDGSSYNEQFF. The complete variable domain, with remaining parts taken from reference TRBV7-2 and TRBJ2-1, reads GAGVSQSPSNKVTEKGKDVELRCDPISGHTALYWYRQSLGQGLEFLIYFQGNSAPDKSGLPSDRFSAERTGGSVSTLTIQRTQQEDSAVYLCASSLVPAGDGSSYNEQFFGPGTRLTVL.

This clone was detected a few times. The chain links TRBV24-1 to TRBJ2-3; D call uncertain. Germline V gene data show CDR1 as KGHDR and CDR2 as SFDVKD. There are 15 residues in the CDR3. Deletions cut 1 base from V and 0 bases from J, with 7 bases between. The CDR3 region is CATSDFTRSTDTQYF. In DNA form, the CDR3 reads TGTGCCACCAGTGATTTTACACGTAGCACAGATACGCAGTATTTT.

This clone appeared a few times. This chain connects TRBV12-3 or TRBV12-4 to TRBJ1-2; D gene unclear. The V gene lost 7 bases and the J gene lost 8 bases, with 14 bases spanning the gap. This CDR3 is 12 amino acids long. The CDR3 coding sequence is TGTGCCAGCACCGCCCAGTCGGGAGGCTACACCTTC. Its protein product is CASTAQSGGYTF.

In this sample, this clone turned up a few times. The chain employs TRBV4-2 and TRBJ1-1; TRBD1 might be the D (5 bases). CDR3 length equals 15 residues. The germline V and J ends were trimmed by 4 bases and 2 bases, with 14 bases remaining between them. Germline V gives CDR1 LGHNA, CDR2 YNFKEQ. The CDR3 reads CASSLGDGRNTEAFF. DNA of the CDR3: TGTGCCAGCAGCCTCGGGGACGGGAGAAACACTGAAGCTTTCTTT.

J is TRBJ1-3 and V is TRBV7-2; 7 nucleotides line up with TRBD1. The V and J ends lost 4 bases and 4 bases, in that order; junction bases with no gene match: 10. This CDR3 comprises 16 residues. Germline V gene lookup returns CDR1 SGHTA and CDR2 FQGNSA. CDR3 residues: CASSWTTGNRGNTIYF. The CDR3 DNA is TGTGCCAGCAGCTGGACGACAGGGAATCGGGGAAACACCATATATTTT. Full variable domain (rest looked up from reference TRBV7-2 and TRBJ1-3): GAGVSQSPSNKVTEKGKDVELRCDPISGHTALYWYRQSLGQGLEFLIYFQGNSAPDKSGLPSDRFSAERTGGSVSTLTIQRTQQEDSAVYLCASSWTTGNRGNTIYFGEGSWLTVV.

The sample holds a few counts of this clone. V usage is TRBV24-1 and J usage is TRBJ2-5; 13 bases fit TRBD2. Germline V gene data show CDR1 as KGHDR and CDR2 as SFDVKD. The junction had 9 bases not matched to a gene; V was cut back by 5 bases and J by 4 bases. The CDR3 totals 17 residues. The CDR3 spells CATSGLAGGGVGETQYF. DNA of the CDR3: TGTGCCACCAGTGGACTAGCGGGAGGAGGGGTGGGAGAGACCCAGTACTTC.

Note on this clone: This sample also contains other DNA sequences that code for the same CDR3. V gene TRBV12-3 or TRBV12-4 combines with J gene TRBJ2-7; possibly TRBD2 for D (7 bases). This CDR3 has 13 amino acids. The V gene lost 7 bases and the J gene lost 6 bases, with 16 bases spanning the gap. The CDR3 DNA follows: TGTGCCAGCATCTTGGGGGGGGCGGGCGAGCAGTACTTC. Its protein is CASILGGAGEQYF.

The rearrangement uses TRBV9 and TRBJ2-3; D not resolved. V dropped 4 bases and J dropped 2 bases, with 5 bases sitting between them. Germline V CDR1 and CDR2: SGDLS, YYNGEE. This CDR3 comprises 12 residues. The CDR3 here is CASSTFTDTQYF. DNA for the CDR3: TGTGCCAGCAGCACATTCACAGATACGCAGTATTTT.

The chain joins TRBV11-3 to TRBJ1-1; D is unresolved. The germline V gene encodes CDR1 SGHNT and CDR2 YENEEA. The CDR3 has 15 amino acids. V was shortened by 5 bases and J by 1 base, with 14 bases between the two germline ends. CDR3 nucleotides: TGTGCCAGCAGCCCCCGACGGAGATGGAACACTGAAGCTTTCTTT. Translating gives CASSPRRRWNTEAFF.

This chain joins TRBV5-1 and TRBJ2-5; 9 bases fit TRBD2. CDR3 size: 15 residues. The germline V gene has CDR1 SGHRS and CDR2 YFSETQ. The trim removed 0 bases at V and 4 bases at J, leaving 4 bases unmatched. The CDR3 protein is CASSLGGAGGETQYF. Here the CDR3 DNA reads TGCGCCAGCAGCTTGGGGGGAGCGGGAGGAGAGACCCAGTACTTC.

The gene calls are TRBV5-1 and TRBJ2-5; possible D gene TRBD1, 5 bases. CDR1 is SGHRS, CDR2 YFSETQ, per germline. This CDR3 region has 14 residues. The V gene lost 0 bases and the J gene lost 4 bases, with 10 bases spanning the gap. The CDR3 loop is CASSLAAQGETQYF. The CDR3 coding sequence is TGCGCCAGCAGCTTGGCGGCGCAGGGAGAGACCCAGTACTTC.

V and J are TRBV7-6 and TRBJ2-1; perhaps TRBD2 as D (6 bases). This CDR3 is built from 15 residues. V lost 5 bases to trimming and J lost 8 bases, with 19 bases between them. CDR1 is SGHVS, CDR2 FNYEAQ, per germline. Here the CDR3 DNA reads TGTGCCAGCAGCGAATGGGGGGAGCCCCGGTATGAGCAGTTCTTC. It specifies CASSEWGEPRYEQFF.

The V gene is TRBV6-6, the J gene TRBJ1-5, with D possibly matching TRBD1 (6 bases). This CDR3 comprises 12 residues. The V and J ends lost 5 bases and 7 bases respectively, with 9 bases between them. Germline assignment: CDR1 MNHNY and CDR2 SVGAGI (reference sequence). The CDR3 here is CASSPTGQPQHF. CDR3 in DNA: TGTGCCAGCAGTCCTACAGGGCAGCCCCAGCATTTT.

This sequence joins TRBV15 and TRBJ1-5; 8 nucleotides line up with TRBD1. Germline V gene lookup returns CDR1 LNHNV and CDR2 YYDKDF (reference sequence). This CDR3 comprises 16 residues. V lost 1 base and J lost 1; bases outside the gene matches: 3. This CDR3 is CATSRVAGGSNQPQHF. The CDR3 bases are TGTGCCACCAGCAGAGTTGCAGGGGGCAGCAATCAGCCCCAGCATTTT.